This TCR beta chain was recovered during a study of cytomegalovirus exposure and HLA in healthy donors. PCR primers comprised 60 Vbeta and 13 Jbeta primers. Sequencing used immunoSEQ multiplex PCR; TCRdb keeps in-frame clones, though not all of them. The sample includes fewer than 200,000 clones, about 80% of them seen just once. This CDR3 has 14 residues. J lost 6 bases, V lost 6 bases, and 5 bases had no gene match. CDR1 and CDR2 (germline): SGHDN, FVKESK. The TCR was taken from a boy under 18 in good health and CMV-seronegative. The source material was PBMCs. The chain uses TRBV14 and TRBJ2-3; 11 positions match TRBD2. CDR3 nucleotide sequence: TGTGCCAGCAGACTAGCGGGAGTGGGTGATACGCAGTATTTT. Translation gives CASRLAGVGDTQYF. Drawing the rest from reference TRBV14 and TRBJ2-3, the complete variable domain is EAGVTQFPSHSVIEKGQTVTLRCDPISGHDNLYWYRRVMGKEIKFLLHFVKESKQDESGMPNNRFLAERTGGTYSTLKVQPAELEDSGVYFCASRLAGVGDTQYFGPGTRLTVL.